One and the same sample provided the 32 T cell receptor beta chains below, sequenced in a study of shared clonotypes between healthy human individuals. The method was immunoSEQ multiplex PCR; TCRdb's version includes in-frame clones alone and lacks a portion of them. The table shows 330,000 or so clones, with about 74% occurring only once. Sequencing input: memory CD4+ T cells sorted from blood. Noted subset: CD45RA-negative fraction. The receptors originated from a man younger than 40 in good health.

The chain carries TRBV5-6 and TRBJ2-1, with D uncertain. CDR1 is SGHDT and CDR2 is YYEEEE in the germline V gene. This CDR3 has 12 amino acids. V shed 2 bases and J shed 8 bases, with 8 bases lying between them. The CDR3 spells CASSFQTYEQFF. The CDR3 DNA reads TGTGCCAGCAGCTTTCAAACCTATGAGCAGTTCTTC.

The CDR3 sequence: CASSSGPQETQYF. The CDR3 nucleotides read TGTGCCAGCAGCTCGGGTCCTCAAGAGACCCAGTACTTC. The chain is built from TRBV11-2 and TRBJ2-5; no clear D. The germline V gene has CDR1 SGHAT and CDR2 FQNNGV. This CDR3 has 13 residues. The V end lost 4 bases, the J end lost 2 bases, and 8 bases lay between the germline ends.

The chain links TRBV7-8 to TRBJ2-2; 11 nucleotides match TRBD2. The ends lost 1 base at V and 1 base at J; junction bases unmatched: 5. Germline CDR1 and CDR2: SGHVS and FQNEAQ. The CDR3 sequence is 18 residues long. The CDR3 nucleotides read TGTGCCAGCAGCTTAGGGATGCTAGCGGGGGGGAACACCGGGGAGCTGTTTTTT. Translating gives CASSLGMLAGGNTGELFF.

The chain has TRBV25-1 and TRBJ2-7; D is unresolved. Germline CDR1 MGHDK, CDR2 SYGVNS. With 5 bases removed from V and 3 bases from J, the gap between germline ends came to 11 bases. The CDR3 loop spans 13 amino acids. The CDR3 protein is CASSNTQSYEQYF. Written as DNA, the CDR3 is TGTGCCAGCAGTAATACACAGAGCTACGAGCAGTACTTC.

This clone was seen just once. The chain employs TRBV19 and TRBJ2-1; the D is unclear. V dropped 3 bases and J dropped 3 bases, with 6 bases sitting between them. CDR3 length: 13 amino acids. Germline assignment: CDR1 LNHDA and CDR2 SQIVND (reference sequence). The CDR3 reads CASSMDGYNEQFF. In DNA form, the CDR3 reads TGTGCCAGTAGTATGGACGGCTACAATGAGCAGTTCTTC.

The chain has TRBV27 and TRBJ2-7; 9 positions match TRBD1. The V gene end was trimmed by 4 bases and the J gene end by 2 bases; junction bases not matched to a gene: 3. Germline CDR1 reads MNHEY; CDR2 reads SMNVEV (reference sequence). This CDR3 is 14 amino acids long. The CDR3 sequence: CASSSRTGAYEQYF. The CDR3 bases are TGTGCCAGCAGTTCGAGGACAGGGGCCTACGAGCAGTACTTC.

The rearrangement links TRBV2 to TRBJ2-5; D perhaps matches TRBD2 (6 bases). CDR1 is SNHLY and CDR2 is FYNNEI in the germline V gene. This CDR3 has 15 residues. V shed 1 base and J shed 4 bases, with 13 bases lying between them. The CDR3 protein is CASSEGLALGETQYF. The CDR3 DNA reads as TGTGCCAGCAGTGAAGGCCTAGCGCTAGGAGAGACCCAGTACTTC.

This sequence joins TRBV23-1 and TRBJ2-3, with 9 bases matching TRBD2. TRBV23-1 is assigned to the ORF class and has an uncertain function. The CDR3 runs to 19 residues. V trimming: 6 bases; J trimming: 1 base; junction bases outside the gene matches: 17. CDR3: CASSSHETKREARTDTQYF. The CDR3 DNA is TGCGCCAGCAGCTCGCATGAAACCAAGCGGGAGGCTCGCACAGATACGCAGTATTTT.

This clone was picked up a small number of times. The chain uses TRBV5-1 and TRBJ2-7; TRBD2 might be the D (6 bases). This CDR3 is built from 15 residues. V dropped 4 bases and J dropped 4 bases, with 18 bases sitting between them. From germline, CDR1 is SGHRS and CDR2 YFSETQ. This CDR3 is CASSPRTGRSYEQYF. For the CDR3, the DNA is TGCGCCAGCAGCCCACGTACCGGGAGATCGTACGAGCAGTACTTC.

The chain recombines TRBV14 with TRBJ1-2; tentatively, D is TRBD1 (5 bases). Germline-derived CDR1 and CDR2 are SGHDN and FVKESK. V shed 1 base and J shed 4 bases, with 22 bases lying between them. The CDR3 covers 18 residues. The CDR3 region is CASSQGLSGKTAAYGYTF. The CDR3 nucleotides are TGTGCCAGCAGCCAAGGTCTGTCAGGGAAAACCGCCGCCTATGGCTACACCTTC. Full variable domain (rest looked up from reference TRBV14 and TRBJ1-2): EAGVTQFPSHSVIEKGQTVTLRCDPISGHDNLYWYRRVMGKEIKFLLHFVKESKQDESGMPNNRFLAERTGGTYSTLKVQPAELEDSGVYFCASSQGLSGKTAAYGYTFGSGTRLTVV.

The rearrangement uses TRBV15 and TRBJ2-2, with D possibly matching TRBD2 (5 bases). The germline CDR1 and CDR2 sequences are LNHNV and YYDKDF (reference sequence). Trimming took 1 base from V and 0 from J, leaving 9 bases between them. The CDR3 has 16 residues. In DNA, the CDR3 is TGTGCCACCAGCAGAGTCCCAGCGGCGAACACCGGGGAGCTGTTTTTT. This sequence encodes CATSRVPAANTGELFF.

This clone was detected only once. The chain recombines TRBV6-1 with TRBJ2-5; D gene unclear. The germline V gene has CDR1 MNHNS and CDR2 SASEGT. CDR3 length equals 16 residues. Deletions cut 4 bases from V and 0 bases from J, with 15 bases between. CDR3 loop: CASSGEGYEDQETQYF. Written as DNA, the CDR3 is TGTGCCAGCAGTGGGGAAGGGTACGAGGACCAAGAGACCCAGTACTTC.

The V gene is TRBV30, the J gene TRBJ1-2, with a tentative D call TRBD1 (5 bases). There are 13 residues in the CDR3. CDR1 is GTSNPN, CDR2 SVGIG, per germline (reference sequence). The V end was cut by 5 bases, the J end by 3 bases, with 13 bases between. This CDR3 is CAWGQGVHYGYTF. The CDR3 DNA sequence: TGTGCCTGGGGTCAGGGCGTTCACTATGGCTACACCTTC.

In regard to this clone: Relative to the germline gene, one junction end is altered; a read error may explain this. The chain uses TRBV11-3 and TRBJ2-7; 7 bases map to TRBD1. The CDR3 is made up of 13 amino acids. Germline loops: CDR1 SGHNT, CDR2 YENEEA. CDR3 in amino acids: CASSLESGGQQYF. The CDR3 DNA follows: TGTGCCAGCAGCTTAGAATCAGGGGGACAGCAATACTTC.

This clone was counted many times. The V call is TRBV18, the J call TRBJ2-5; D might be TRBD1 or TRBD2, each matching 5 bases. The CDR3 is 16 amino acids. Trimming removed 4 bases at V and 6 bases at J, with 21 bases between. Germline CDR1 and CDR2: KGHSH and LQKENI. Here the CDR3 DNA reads TGTGCCAGCTCACGGTCCCCGGGACCGGGTGAGCAGACCCAGTACTTC. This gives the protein CASSRSPGPGEQTQYF.

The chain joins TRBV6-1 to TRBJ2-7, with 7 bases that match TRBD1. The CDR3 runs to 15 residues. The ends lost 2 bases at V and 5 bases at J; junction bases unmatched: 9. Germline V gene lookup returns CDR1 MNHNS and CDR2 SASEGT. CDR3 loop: CASSESTGTSDEQYF. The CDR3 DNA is TGTGCCAGCAGTGAATCGACAGGGACCTCTGACGAGCAGTACTTC.

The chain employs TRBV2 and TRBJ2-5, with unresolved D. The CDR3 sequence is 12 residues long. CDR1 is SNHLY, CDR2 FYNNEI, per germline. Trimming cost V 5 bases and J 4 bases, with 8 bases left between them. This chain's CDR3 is CASSQMVETQYF. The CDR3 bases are TGTGCCAGCAGTCAGATGGTAGAGACCCAGTACTTC.

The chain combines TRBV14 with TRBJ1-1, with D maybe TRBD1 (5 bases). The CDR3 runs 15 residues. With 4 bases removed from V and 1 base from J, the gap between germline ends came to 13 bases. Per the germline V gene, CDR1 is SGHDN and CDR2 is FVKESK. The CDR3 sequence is CASSRRAPTNTEAFF. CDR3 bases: TGTGCCAGCAGCCGCAGGGCCCCGACGAACACTGAAGCTTTCTTT.

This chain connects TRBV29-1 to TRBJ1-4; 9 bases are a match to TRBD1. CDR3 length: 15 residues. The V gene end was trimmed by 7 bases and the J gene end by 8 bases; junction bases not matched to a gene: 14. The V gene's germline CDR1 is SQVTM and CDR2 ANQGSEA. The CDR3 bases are TGCAGCGCGATGACAGGGGGTCGCGGTTACGAAAAACTGTTTTTT. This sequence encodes CSAMTGGRGYEKLFF.

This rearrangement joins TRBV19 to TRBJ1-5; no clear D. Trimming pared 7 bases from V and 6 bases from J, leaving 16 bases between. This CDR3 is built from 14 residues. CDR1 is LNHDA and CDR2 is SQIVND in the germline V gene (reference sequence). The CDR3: CASKQIGDRQPQHF. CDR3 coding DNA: TGTGCCAGTAAGCAAATAGGTGATCGTCAGCCCCAGCATTTT.

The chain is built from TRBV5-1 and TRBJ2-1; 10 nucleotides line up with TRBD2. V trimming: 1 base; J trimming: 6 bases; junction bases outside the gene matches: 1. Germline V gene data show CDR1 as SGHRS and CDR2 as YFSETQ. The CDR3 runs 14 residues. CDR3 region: CASSLPSGSNEQFF. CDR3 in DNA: TGCGCCAGCAGCTTGCCTAGCGGGAGCAATGAGCAGTTCTTC.

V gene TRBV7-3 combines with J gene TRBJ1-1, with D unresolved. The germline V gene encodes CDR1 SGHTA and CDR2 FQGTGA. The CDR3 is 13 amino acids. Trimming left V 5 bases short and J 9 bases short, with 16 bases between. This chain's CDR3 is CASSTQKGTKAFF. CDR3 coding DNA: TGTGCCAGCAGCACCCAAAAGGGTACTAAAGCTTTCTTT.

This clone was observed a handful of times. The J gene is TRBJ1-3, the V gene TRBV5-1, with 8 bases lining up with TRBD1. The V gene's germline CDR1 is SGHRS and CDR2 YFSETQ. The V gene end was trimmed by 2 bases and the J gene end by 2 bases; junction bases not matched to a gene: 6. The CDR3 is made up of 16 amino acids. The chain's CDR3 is CASSLQGGFTGNTIYF. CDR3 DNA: TGCGCCAGCAGCTTACAGGGGGGTTTTACTGGAAACACCATATATTTT.

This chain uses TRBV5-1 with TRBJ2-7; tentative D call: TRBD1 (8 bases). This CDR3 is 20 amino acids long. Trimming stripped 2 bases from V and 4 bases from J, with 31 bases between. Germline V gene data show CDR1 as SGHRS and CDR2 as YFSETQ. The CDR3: CASSFRASTGGNGRLYEQYF. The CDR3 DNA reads TGCGCCAGCAGCTTTCGGGCCTCAACAGGGGGTAACGGGAGGCTTTACGAGCAGTACTTC.

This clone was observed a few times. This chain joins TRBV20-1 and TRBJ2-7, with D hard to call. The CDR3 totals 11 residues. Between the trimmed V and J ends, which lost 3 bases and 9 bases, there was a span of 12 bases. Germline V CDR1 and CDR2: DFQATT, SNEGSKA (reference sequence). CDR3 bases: TGCAGTGCTAGTATTCAATTGACGCAGTACTTC. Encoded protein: CSASIQLTQYF.

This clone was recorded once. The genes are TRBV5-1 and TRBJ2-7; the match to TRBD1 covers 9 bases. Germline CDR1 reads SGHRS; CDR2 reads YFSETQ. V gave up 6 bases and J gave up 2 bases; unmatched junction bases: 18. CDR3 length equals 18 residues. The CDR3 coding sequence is TGCGCCAGCACCTTTTTAGGGACAGGGAAATCCGGCGCCTACGAGCAGTACTTC. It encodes CASTFLGTGKSGAYEQYF.

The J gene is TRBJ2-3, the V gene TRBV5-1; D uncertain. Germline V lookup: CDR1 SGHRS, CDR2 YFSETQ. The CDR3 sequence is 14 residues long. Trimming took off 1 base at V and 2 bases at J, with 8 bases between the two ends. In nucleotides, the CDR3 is TGCGCCAGCAGCTTGATCTCTATCACAGATACGCAGTATTTT. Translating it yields CASSLISITDTQYF. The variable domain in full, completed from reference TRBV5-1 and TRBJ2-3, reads KAGVTQTPRYLIKTRGQQVTLSCSPISGHRSVSWYQQTPGQGLQFLFEYFSETQRNKGNFPGRFSGRQFSNSRSEMNVSTLELGDSALYLCASSLISITDTQYFGPGTRLTVL.

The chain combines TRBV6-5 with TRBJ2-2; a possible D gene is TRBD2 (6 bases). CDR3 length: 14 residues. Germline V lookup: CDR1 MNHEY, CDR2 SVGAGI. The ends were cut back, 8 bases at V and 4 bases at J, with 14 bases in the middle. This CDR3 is CASGRDFSTGELFF. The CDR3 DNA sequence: TGTGCCAGCGGACGGGACTTCTCCACCGGGGAGCTGTTTTTT.

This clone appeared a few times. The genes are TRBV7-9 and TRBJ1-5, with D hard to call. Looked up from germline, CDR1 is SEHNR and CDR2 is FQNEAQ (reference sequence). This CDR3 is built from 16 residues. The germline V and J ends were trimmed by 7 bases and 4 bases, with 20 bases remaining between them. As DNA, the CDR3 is TGTGCCAGCAACCGAAAGGTCGCCCGTTGGAATCAGCCCCAGCATTTT. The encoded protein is CASNRKVARWNQPQHF.

In DNA, the CDR3 is TGTGCCAGCAGTTCCCCCCGGAGGGACAGGGTGGCAAACATTCAGTACTTC. Amino acids: CASSSPRRDRVANIQYF. The chain is built from TRBV28 and TRBJ2-4, with 9 bases fitting TRBD1. CDR1 and CDR2 from the germline V gene are MDHEN and SYDVKM. With 4 bases clipped from V and 6 bases from J, the junction kept 13 bases outside the gene matches. The CDR3 contains 17 residues.

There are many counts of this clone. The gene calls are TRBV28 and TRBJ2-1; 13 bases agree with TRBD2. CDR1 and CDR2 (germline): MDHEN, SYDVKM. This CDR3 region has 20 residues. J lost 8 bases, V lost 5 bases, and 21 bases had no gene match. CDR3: CASSPSRGGTSGRAGDEQFF. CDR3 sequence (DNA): TGTGCCAGCAGTCCTTCCAGAGGGGGCACTAGCGGGAGGGCTGGGGATGAGCAGTTCTTC.

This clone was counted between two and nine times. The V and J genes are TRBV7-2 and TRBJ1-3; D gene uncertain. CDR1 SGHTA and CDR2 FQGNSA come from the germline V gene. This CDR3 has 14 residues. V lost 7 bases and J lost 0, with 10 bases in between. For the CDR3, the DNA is TGTGCCAGCAAAACGACAAGCTCTGGAAACACCATATATTTT. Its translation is CASKTTSSGNTIYF. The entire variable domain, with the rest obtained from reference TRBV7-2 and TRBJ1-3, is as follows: GAGVSQSPSNKVTEKGKDVELRCDPISGHTALYWYRQSLGQGLEFLIYFQGNSAPDKSGLPSDRFSAERTGGSVSTLTIQRTQQEDSAVYLCASKTTSSGNTIYFGEGSWLTVV.